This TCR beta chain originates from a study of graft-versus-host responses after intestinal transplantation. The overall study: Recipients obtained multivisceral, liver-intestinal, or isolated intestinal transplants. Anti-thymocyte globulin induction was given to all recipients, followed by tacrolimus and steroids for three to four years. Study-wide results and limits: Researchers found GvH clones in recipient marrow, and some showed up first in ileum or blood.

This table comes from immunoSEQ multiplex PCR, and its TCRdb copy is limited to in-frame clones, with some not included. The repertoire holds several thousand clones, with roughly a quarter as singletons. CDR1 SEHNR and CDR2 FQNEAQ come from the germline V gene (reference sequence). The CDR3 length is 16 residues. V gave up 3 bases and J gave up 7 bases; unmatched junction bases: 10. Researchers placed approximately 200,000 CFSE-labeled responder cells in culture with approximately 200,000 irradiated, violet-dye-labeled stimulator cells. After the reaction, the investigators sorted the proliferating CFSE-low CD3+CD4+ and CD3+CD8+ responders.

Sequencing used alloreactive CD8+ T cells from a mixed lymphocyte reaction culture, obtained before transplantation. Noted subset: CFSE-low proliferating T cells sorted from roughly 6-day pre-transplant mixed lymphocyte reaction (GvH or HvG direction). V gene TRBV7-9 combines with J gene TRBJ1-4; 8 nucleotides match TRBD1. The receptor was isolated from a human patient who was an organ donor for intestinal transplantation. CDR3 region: CASSFVGQGGVEKLFF. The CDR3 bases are TGTGCCAGCAGCTTCGTAGGACAGGGAGGGGTTGAAAAACTGTTTTTT.